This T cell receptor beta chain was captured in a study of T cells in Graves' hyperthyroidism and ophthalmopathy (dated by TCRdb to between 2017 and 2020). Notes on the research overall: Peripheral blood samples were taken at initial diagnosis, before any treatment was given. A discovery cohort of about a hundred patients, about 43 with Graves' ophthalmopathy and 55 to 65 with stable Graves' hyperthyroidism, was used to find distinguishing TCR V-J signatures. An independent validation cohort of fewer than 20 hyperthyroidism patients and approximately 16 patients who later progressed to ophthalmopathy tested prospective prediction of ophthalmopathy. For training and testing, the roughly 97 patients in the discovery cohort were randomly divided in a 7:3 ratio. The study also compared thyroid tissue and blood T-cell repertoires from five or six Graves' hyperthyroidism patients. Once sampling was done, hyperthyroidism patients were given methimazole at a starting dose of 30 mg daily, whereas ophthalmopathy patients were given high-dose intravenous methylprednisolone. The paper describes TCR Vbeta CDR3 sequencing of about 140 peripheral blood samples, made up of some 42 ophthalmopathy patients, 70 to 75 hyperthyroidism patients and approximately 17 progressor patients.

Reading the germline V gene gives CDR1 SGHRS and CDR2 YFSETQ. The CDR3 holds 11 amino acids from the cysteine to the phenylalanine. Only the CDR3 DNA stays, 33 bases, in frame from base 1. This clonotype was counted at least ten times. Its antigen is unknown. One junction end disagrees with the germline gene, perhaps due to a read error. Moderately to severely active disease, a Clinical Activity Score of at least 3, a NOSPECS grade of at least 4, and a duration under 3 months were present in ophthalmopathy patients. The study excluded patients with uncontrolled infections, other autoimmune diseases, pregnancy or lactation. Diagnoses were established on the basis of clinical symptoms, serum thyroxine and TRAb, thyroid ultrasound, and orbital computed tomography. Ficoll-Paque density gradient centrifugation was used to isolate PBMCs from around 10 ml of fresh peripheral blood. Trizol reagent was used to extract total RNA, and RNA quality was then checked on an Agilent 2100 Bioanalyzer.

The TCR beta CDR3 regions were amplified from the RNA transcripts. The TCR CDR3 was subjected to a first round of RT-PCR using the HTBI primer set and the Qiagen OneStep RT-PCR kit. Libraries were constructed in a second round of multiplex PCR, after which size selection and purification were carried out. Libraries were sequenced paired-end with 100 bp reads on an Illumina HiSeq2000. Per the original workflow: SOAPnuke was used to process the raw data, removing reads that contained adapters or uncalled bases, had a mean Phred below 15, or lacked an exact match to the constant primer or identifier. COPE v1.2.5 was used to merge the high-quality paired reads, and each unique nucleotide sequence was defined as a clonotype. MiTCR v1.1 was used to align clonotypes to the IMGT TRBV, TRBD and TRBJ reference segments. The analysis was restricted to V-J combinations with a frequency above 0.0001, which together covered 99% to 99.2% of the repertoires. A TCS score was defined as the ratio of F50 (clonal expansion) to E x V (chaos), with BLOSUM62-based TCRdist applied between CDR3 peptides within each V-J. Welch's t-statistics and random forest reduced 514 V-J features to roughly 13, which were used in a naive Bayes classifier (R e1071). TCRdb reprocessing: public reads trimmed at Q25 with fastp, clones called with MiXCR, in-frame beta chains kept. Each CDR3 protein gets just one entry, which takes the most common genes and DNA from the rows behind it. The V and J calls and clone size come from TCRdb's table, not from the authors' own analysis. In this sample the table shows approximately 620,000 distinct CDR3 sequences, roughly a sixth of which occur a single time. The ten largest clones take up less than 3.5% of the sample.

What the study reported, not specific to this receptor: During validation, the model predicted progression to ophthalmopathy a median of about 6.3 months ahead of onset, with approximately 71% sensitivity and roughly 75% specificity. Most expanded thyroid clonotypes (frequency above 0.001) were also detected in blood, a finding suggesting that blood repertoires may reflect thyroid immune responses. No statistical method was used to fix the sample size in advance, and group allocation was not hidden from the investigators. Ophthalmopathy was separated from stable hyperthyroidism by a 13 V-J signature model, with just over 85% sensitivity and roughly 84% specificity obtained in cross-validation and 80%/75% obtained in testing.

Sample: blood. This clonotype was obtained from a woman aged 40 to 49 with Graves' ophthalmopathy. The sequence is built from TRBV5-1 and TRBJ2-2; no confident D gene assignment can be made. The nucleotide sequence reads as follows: TGTGCCAGCAGTAACACCGGGGAGCTGTTTTTT. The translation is CASSNTGELFF.